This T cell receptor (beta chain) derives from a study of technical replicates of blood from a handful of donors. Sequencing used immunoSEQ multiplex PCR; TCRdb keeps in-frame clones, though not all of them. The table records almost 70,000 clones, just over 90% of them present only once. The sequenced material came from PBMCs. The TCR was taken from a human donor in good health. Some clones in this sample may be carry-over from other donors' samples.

The CDR3 bases are TGTGCCAGCACTCCCACGGGAGCTCAAGAGACCCAGTACTTC. Translated: CASTPTGAQETQYF. This sequence joins TRBV2 and TRBJ2-5; possible D gene TRBD2, 6 bases. V was shortened by 7 bases and J by 2 bases, with 14 bases between the two germline ends. The CDR3 sequence is 14 residues long. Germline V gives CDR1 SNHLY, CDR2 FYNNEI.